This T cell receptor beta chain originates from a study of blood T cell repertoires in COVID-19. Study details: Samples taken during acute and convalescent COVID-19 were collected in the United States, Italy and Spain. Sample material is recorded as cDNA or gDNA derived from T cells, B-cell-depleted T cells, or PBMCs.

Sequencing used immunoSEQ multiplex PCR; TCRdb keeps in-frame clones, though not all of them. The profile shows a few hundred thousand clones, about 89% of them singletons. The length of the CDR3 is 17 residues. Participants were aged about 18 to 100 years from around 25 US areas. The study assigned cohorts using participant-reported clinical history. Specimen: PBMCs or T cells enriched from blood (not recorded which). This TCR came from a human donor in a cohort exposed to, infected with or recovered from COVID-19 (not recorded which). The donor label of this sample is uncertain. The chain uses TRBV1 and TRBJ2-2; TRBD2 reflects the table's D call only, with no check against the DNA. TRBV1 is deemed a pseudogene. In DNA, the CDR3 is TGCACCAGCACCACGGGGCTAGCGGGGGCGAACACCGGGGAGCTGTTTTTT. Translating gives CTSTTGLAGANTGELFF.